This TCR beta chain was captured by sequencing in a study of shared clonotypes between healthy human individuals. Study-level points and caveats: Sorted-subset sequencing was shown by rarefaction to be incomplete despite large depth.

CD8 cells classed as naive were CD45RO-negative and positively selected for CCR7, excluding terminally differentiated effector memory CD45RA+ cells. Points on this clone: Antigen unknown.

Trimming took off 4 bases at V and 3 bases at J, with 7 bases between the two ends. The germline V gene encodes CDR1 SNHLY and CDR2 FYNNEI. The CDR3 extends over 12 amino acids. Sorted-subset replicate PCRs used 150 to 200 ng DNA, some 30,000 T cell genomes. Repertoires were generated with immunoSEQ multiplex PCR, while TCRdb's copy carries only in-frame clones and drops some. The sample yields more than 600,000 clones, about 92% seen once. The TCR sequence derives from a man between 25 and 39 years old in good health. The sequenced material came from naive CD8+ T cells sorted from blood. The J gene is TRBJ2-7, the V gene TRBV2; no clear D. The CDR3 protein is CASSVGSYEQYF. The CDR3, as DNA: TGTGCCAGCAGTGTGGGTAGCTACGAGCAGTACTTC. The full variable domain, with the rest looked up from reference TRBV2 and TRBJ2-7, is EPEVTQTPSHQVTQMGQEVILRCVPISNHLYFYWYRQILGQKVEFLVSFYNNEISEKSEIFDDQFSVERPDGSNFTLKIRSTKLEDSAMYFCASSVGSYEQYFGPGTRLTVT.